This paragraph reports one T cell receptor (beta chain). Its antigen is currently unknown. This sample is part of a study of blood T cells in healthy people across ages. Findings and limits, study-wide: From one million sequenced T cells, diversity estimates were lower bounds. Per million T cells, the diversity of TCR beta decreased roughly linearly as age advanced.

This CDR3 has 17 residues. J was trimmed by 5 bases and V by 1 base; bases with no gene match: 8. Germline V gene lookup returns CDR1 LGHNA and CDR2 YSLEER. Next came a second PCR, run for about 7 to 12 cycles, which used a sample-barcoded 5' primer along with a J-beta primer mix. From the 5' RACE reads, TCRdb called clonotypes with MiXCR, one entry per CDR3 protein. The table shows 800,000 to 950,000 distinct CDR3 sequences, with about 37% occurring only once. The study recruited healthy Caucasian donors from Russia who were aged about 6 to 90. Total RNA, at least 6 micrograms per sample, came from PBMCs.

This chain connects TRBV4-3 to TRBJ2-1; 10 nucleotides agree with TRBD2. The sequence came from a man aged 18 to 35 in good health. What was sequenced was blood. The CDR3 sequence is CASSQGSSGGVNNEQFF. The CDR3 DNA follows: TGCGCCAGCAGCCAAGGTTCCAGCGGGGGGGTCAACAATGAGCAGTTCTTC.